The 14 T cell receptor beta chains below were found in one sample sequenced in a study of tumor and adjacent non-tumor tissue in lung cancer. A modified ARM-PCR protocol with three rounds of nested PCR amplified TCRbeta. Via MiXCR, TCRdb re-called the multiplex PCR reads, giving one row per CDR3 protein. The data contain 75,000 to 95,000 distinct CDR3 sequences, 72% of them singletons. RNA was extracted from bulk tissue without any cell sorting. The sequencing input was lung tumor tissue. These receptors were collected from a woman aged 40 to 55 with non-small cell lung cancer.

A note on this clonotype: A much larger clone sits a single nucleotide away, making a read error possible. The rearrangement uses TRBV6-6 and TRBJ2-5; a possible D gene is TRBD2 (5 bases). V lost 7 bases, J lost 9 bases, and 12 bases lay in between. This CDR3 region has 11 residues. Germline loops: CDR1 MNHNY, CDR2 SVGAGI (reference sequence). The CDR3 loop reads CASTREEAQYF. The CDR3, as DNA: TGTGCCAGCACTCGTGAGGAGGCCCAGTACTTC.

About this clonotype: One end of the junction does not line up with germline, which may come from a read error. The CDR3 region is CASSSRGGDISYEQYF. As DNA, the CDR3 is TGTGCCAGCAGTTCCCGAGGAGGGGATATCAGCTACGAGCAATACTTC. J is TRBJ2-7 and V is TRBV6-6; TRBD2 is a possible D gene (6 bases). The CDR3 totals 16 residues. Germline V gene sequence: CDR1 MNHNY, CDR2 SVGAGI (reference sequence).

Remarks on this clonotype: Because the CDR3 is missing its conserved closing phenylalanine or tryptophan, this is likely a read error. The chain combines TRBV6-1 with TRBJ2-7, with D perhaps being TRBD1 or TRBD2 (5 bases each). The germline V gene has CDR1 MNHNS and CDR2 SASEGT. The CDR3 runs 13 residues. Deletions cut 4 bases from V and 5 bases from J, with 12 bases between. In DNA form, the CDR3 reads TGTGCCAGCAGTGCAAACGGGGACCACGAGCAGTACATC. Residues: CASSANGDHEQYI.

In the case of this clonotype: The junction departs from germline at one end; a sequencing error may be responsible. V is TRBV18 and J is TRBJ2-1; D unresolved. Germline loops: CDR1 KGHSH, CDR2 LQKENI. This CDR3 contains 13 residues. The CDR3 DNA is TGTGTCAGCTCTCCAGACTCCTACAATGAGCAGTTCTTC. It is translated as CVSSPDSYNEQFF.

This clonotype came up many times. The chain combines TRBV12-3 or TRBV12-4 with TRBJ2-6; D is unresolved. V gave up 2 bases and J gave up 4 bases, with 12 bases separating them. The CDR3 runs to 16 residues. The CDR3 loop is CASSLSNSRGANVLTF. In DNA, the CDR3 is TGTGCCAGCAGTTTAAGTAACTCTCGGGGGGCCAACGTCCTGACTTTC.

This clonotype was detected once. The junction and the germline gene differ at one end; a read error may be behind it. The V gene is TRBV6-5, the J gene TRBJ2-7, with D possibly being TRBD2 (6 bases). Germline V gene data show CDR1 as MNHEY and CDR2 as SVGAGI. The CDR3 is made up of 15 amino acids. The CDR3 bases are TGTGCCAGCAATTACGGGGGTTCCGGACGGTATGAGCAGTACTTC. Protein: CASNYGGSGRYEQYF.

A note on this clonotype: Compared with germline, one end of the junction differs, possibly owing to a read error. The DNA for the CDR3 is TGTGCCAGCGGGGAACAGGGAAGGGACATTCAATACTTC. Amino acids: CASGEQGRDIQYF. The chain recombines TRBV6-2 or TRBV6-3 with TRBJ2-4, with TRBD1 as a possible D gene (6 bases). This CDR3 region has 13 residues. Looked up from germline, CDR1 is MNHEY and CDR2 is SVGEGT.

With regard to this clonotype: The junction differs from germline at one of its ends, possibly a read error. CDR3 amino acids: CASSLVGIGYNDQFF. The CDR3 region has the DNA TGTGCCAGCAGCTTAGTTGGGATAGGGTACAATGATCAGTTCTTC. The chain is built from TRBV11-2 and TRBJ2-1; D remains ambiguous. The CDR3 consists of 15 residues. Germline-derived CDR1 and CDR2 are SGHAT and FQNNGV.

With regard to this clonotype: A read error may produce the germline difference seen at one junction end. The J gene is TRBJ1-2, the V gene TRBV28; D is perhaps TRBD1 (5 bases). The CDR3 covers 13 residues. CDR1 and CDR2 (germline): MDHEN, SYDVKM. The CDR3 nucleotides are TGTGCCAGCAGACGGGACTCTCTATATGACTACACCTTC. It codes for CASRRDSLYDYTF.

This clonotype showed up just a few times. The gene calls are TRBV20-1 and TRBJ1-5; no definite D call. Trimming shortened V by 0 bases and J by 4 bases, and 10 bases separated the two germline ends. CDR3 length: 14 amino acids. CDR1 and CDR2 (germline): DFQATT, SNEGSKA (reference sequence). The DNA for the CDR3 is TGCAGTGCTAGAGATCCAGGAAGGAATCAGCCCCAGCATTTT. Amino acids: CSARDPGRNQPQHF.

This chain uses TRBV7-8 with TRBJ2-5; weak D call: TRBD2 (5 bases). This CDR3 comprises 15 residues. The germline gives CDR1 SGHVS, CDR2 FQNEAQ. The CDR3 is CVSSLSVVGEETQYF. CDR3 nucleotides: TGTGTCAGTAGCTTGTCGGTAGTGGGAGAAGAGACCCAGTACTTC.

Only a few counts were recorded for this clonotype. Its ends do not fully match the called genes, so a read error is possible. The chain joins TRBV7-8 to TRBJ1-1; the D is unclear. This CDR3 is built from 13 residues. The germline gives CDR1 SGHVS, CDR2 FQNEAQ. This CDR3 is CASSFGRNTEASF. DNA of the CDR3: TGTGCCAGCAGCTTTGGGAGGAACACTGAAGCTTCCTTT.

The rearrangement uses TRBV7-3 and TRBJ2-3; D unresolved. V was clipped by 2 bases and J by 2 bases, with 8 bases between them. Germline CDR1 reads SGHTA; CDR2 reads FQGTGA. This CDR3 spans 14 amino acids. CDR3 in amino acids: CASSLGPVTDTQYF. Here the CDR3 DNA reads TGTGCCAGCAGCTTAGGACCCGTCACAGATACGCAGTATTTT.

To note about this clonotype: The CDR3 end shows no conserved phenylalanine or tryptophan, and so a read error is likely. The chain carries TRBV5-5 and TRBJ2-7; D might be TRBD1 or TRBD2, each matching 6 bases. Germline CDR1 reads SGHKS; CDR2 reads YYEKEE (reference sequence). The CDR3 is 15 amino acids. With 6 bases removed from V and 5 bases from J, the gap between germline ends came to 21 bases. The CDR3 loop reads CASNFLSGASDEQYL. The CDR3 region has the DNA TGTGCCAGCAACTTCCTTTCGGGGGCTAGCGACGAGCAGTACTTA.